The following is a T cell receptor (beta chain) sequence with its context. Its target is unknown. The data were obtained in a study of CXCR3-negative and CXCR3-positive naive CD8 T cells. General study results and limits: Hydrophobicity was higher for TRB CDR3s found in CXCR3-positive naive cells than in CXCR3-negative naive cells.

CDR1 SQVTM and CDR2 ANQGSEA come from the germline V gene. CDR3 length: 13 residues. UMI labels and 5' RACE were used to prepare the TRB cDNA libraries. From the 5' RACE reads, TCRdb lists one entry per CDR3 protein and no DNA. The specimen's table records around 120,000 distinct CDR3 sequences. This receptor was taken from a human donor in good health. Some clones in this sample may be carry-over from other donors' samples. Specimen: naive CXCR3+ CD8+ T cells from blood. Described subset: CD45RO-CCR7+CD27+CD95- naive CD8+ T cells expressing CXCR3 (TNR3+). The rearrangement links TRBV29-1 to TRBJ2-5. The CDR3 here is CSVDILYQETQYF.